The 15 T cell receptor beta chains below all came from one sample that was sequenced in a study of T-cell memory formation after mild COVID-19. One entry per CDR3 protein results from TCRdb running MiXCR on the 5' RACE reads. The sample consists of some 120,000 distinct CDR3 sequences, about 6% of them appearing once. Sample: PBMCs or a T cell subset sorted from them (not recorded which). The receptors here all came from an adult woman who had mild COVID-19 (a few samples of this study predate the infection). Cell type and time point are not known.

This clonotype was seen ten or more times. The J gene is TRBJ2-5, the V gene TRBV7-2; D not resolved. Between the trimmed V and J ends, which lost 0 bases and 5 bases, there was a span of 10 bases. CDR3 length: 14 amino acids. The germline gives CDR1 SGHTA, CDR2 FQGNSA. CDR3 protein: CASSLAGIRETQYF. CDR3 nucleotides: TGTGCCAGCAGCTTAGCGGGAATTCGGGAGACCCAGTACTTC.

This clonotype was picked up many times. CDR3 amino acids: CASSSGLSYEQYF. The CDR3 region has the DNA TGTGCCAGCAGCTCGGGACTTTCCTACGAGCAGTACTTC. The chain joins TRBV7-2 to TRBJ2-7; a possible D gene is TRBD2 (6 bases). The CDR3 has 13 residues. Trimming stripped 4 bases from V and 1 base from J, with 8 bases between. The germline CDR1 and CDR2 sequences are SGHTA and FQGNSA.

V is TRBV24-1 and J is TRBJ2-1, with a possible D match to TRBD1 (6 bases). Germline V gene sequence: CDR1 KGHDR, CDR2 SFDVKD. Trimming took off 3 bases at V and 4 bases at J, with 15 bases between the two ends. The CDR3 sequence is 16 residues long. CDR3 nucleotides: TGTGCCACCAGTGATCGGACAGTCAGACAATACAATGAGCAGTTCTTC. Translation gives CATSDRTVRQYNEQFF.

Many counts were recorded for this clonotype. The CDR3 coding sequence is TGCAGTGCTAGAAAGGGGACAGGGGATCCGGAGACCCAGTACTTC. Its protein is CSARKGTGDPETQYF. The V gene is TRBV20-1, the J gene TRBJ2-5; 10 nucleotides line up with TRBD1. In germline, CDR1 is DFQATT, CDR2 SNEGSKA (reference sequence). CDR3 length: 15 residues. V dropped 2 bases and J dropped 5; count of bases not matched to a gene: 8.

The rearrangement joins TRBV6-5 to TRBJ2-7; TRBD1 matches 10 bases. Per germline, CDR1 MNHEY and CDR2 SVGAGI. CDR3 size: 15 residues. V lost 2 bases and J lost 3; bases outside the gene matches: 4. CDR3 DNA sequence: TGTGCCAGCAGTTACCGGGACAGGGGAATCTACGAGCAGTACTTC. It is translated as CASSYRDRGIYEQYF.

A single count supports this clonotype. The genes are TRBV5-1 and TRBJ2-1; 9 bases align to TRBD1. The CDR3 extends over 14 amino acids. CDR1 SGHRS and CDR2 YFSETQ come from the germline V gene. The V and J ends lost 2 bases and 8 bases, in that order; junction bases with no gene match: 5. The CDR3 loop reads CASSLGTGRDEQFF. Written as DNA, the CDR3 is TGCGCCAGCAGCTTAGGGACAGGGAGAGATGAGCAGTTCTTC.

The chain links TRBV18 to TRBJ1-1, with D possibly matching TRBD1 (5 bases). Germline V gene data show CDR1 as KGHSH and CDR2 as LQKENI. CDR3 length: 16 residues. V was shortened by 4 bases and J by 7 bases, with 22 bases between the two germline ends. CDR3 DNA: TGTGCCAGCTCACTGTTCAGGGCCCCCTCGGGGGGTGAAGCTTTCTTT. As protein: CASSLFRAPSGGEAFF.

In its sample, this clonotype was seen many times. The chain is built from TRBV7-3 and TRBJ2-2, with 10 bases fitting TRBD2. V was clipped by 5 bases and J by 2 bases; unmatched bases: 23. From germline, CDR1 is SGHTA and CDR2 FQGTGA. The CDR3 totals 22 residues. The CDR3: CASSPMGLRTSGAPSNTGELFF. CDR3 in DNA: TGTGCCAGCAGCCCAATGGGGCTGAGGACTAGCGGAGCACCCAGCAACACCGGGGAGCTGTTTTTT.

This clonotype was detected ten times or more. This chain uses TRBV18 with TRBJ1-1; 7 nucleotides agree with TRBD1. From germline, CDR1 is KGHSH and CDR2 LQKENI. CDR3 size: 14 residues. With V trimmed by 3 bases and J by 1 base, 2 bases remained unmatched. The CDR3 region has the DNA TGTGCCAGCTCACCGGACAGGAAGAACACTGAAGCTTTCTTT. Residues: CASSPDRKNTEAFF.

This clonotype has a handful of counts. The V call is TRBV12-3 or TRBV12-4, the J call TRBJ2-1; 10 bases map to TRBD2. V lost 3 bases to trimming and J lost 11 bases; unmatched junction nucleotides: 13. This CDR3 region has 16 residues. Here the CDR3 reads CASSLLSGASGRQQFF. As DNA, the CDR3 is TGTGCCAGCAGTTTGCTCTCTGGGGCTAGCGGGAGACAGCAGTTCTTC.

This clonotype showed up many times. The rearrangement links TRBV24-1 to TRBJ2-1, with D possibly matching TRBD1 (5 bases). Germline assignment: CDR1 KGHDR and CDR2 SFDVKD. There are 14 residues in the CDR3. V dropped 3 bases and J dropped 4 bases, with 9 bases sitting between them. CDR3 nucleotide sequence: TGTGCCACCAGTGATGCCGACAGATACAATGAGCAGTTCTTC. Translated: CATSDADRYNEQFF.

This clonotype has a handful of counts. This chain joins TRBV5-1 and TRBJ1-1; perhaps TRBD1 as D (6 bases). The CDR3 is 13 amino acids. Germline loops: CDR1 SGHRS, CDR2 YFSETQ. V gave up 3 bases and J gave up 5 bases, with 11 bases separating them. CDR3 loop: CASSSGTQTEAFF. DNA for the CDR3: TGCGCCAGCAGCTCTGGGACACAGACTGAAGCTTTCTTT.

This clonotype has a handful of counts. This rearrangement joins TRBV6-2 or TRBV6-3 to TRBJ1-1; TRBD1 agrees at 8 bases. Germline CDR1 and CDR2: MNHEY and SVGEGT. The CDR3 covers 12 residues. Unmatched junction bases numbered 7, after V lost 4 bases and J lost 12 bases. The chain's CDR3 is CASSSRDRRPFF. The CDR3 DNA reads as TGTGCCAGCAGTTCCAGGGACAGGCGGCCTTTCTTT.

This clonotype was observed a few times. The J gene is TRBJ1-2, the V gene TRBV4-1, with D unresolved. CDR3 length: 18 residues. V dropped 1 base and J dropped 0 bases, with 18 bases sitting between them. Germline V gene lookup returns CDR1 MGHRA and CDR2 YSYEKL. The CDR3 sequence is CASSQGALTAFSNYGYTF. In DNA form, the CDR3 reads TGCGCCAGCAGCCAAGGAGCCTTAACAGCCTTTTCTAACTATGGCTACACCTTC.

This clonotype appeared a few times. The chain joins TRBV12-3 or TRBV12-4 to TRBJ2-7; 10 bases match TRBD2. J lost 2 bases, V lost 6 bases, and 4 bases had no gene match. The CDR3 sequence is 14 residues long. CDR3 sequence: CASRSGRETYEQYF. The CDR3 DNA is TGTGCCAGCAGGAGCGGGAGGGAAACCTACGAGCAGTACTTC.